Listed below are T cell receptor beta chains from one sample, sequenced in a study of CD8 T cells in Susac syndrome. Each CDR3 protein gets one entry after TCRdb re-called the immunoSEQ multiplex PCR reads with MiXCR. The repertoire consists of 100,000 to 150,000 distinct CDR3 sequences, with just over 90% occurring once and the leading ten covering roughly 0.32%. Sequencing was done on a sample of CD8+ T cells from PBMCs. The receptors shown here come from a human donor with multiple sclerosis. The CDR3 runs from the conserved cysteine through the conserved F or W. A D gene is named only where the DNA matches it firmly. A row's size may be missing; if present it is once, few, many or a size class.

clone_size | j_call | v_call | d_call | cdr3_aa | cdr3_nt
once | TRBJ2-2 | TRBV28 | . | CASSYQNTGELFF | TGTGCCAGCAGTTATCAGAACACCGGGGAGCTGTTTTTT
. | TRBJ2-7 | TRBV30 | TRBD2 | CAWSGGGGSYEQYF | TGTGCCTGGAGTGGAGGCGGGGGGAGCTACGAGCAGTACTTC
. | TRBJ2-3 | TRBV15 | . | CATSARRETQYF | TGTGCCACCTCCGCCCGGAGGGAGACGCAGTATTTT
few | TRBJ2-1 | TRBV7-2 | TRBD2 | CASSLSTSGGYNEQFF | TGTGCCAGCAGCTTGTCGACTAGCGGGGGCTACAATGAGCAGTTCTTC
. | TRBJ2-3 | TRBV7-3 | . | CASSWDGTDTQYF | TGTGCCAGCAGCTGGGACGGAACAGATACGCAGTATTTT
. | TRBJ2-3 | TRBV9 | . | CASSPEASKGDTQYF | TGTGCCAGCAGCCCCGAAGCTTCTAAAGGGGATACGCAGTATTTT
few | TRBJ2-1 | TRBV4-1 | . | CASSQGNEQFF | TGTGCCAGCAGCCAAGGGAATGAGCAGTTCTTC
. | TRBJ1-3 | TRBV28 | . | CASIPWGSGNTIYF | TGTGCCAGCATCCCCTGGGGCTCTGGAAACACCATATATTTT
. | TRBJ2-5 | TRBV25-1 | TRBD1 | CASSERDRGWEETQYF | TGTGCCAGCAGTGAAAGGGACAGGGGGTGGGAAGAGACCCAGTACTTC
. | TRBJ2-5 | TRBV9 | TRBD2 | CASSTRGVAGGEETQYF | TGTGCCAGCAGCACCCGCGGGGTAGCGGGGGGTGAAGAGACCCAGTACTTC
. | TRBJ2-1 | TRBV18 | TRBD2 | CASSPAGEVYNEQFF | TGTGCCAGCTCACCAGCGGGAGAGGTATACAATGAGCAGTTCTTC
. | TRBJ1-2 | TRBV19 | . | CASSISPAGAPIDNYGYTF | TGTGCCAGTAGTATATCCCCCGCAGGGGCGCCCATCGACAACTATGGCTACACCTTC
. | TRBJ2-1 | TRBV4-1 | . | CASSQMGEDNEQFF | TGCGCCAGCAGCCAAATGGGGGAGGACAATGAGCAGTTCTTC
. | TRBJ1-1 | TRBV5-1 | . | CASSLEVAGWDEAFF | TGCGCCAGCAGCTTGGAGGTGGCAGGGTGGGATGAAGCTTTCTTT
. | TRBJ2-3 | TRBV12-3/TRBV12-4 | . | CASSSLRVQYF | TGTGCCAGCAGTTCGCTGAGGGTGCAGTATTTT
. | TRBJ2-5 | TRBV5-6 | . | CASSHGNPLKTQYF | TGTGCCAGCAGCCACGGGAACCCCCTCAAGACCCAGTACTTC
. | TRBJ2-1 | TRBV20-1 | TRBD2 | CSANSGGYNEQFF | TGCAGTGCAAATAGCGGGGGGTACAATGAGCAGTTCTTC
. | TRBJ2-3 | TRBV27 | . | CASSHTDTQYF | TGTGCCAGCAGTCACACAGATACGCAGTATTTT
once | TRBJ1-5 | TRBV19 | TRBD1 | CASWDRGHQPQHF | TGTGCCAGCTGGGACAGGGGCCATCAGCCCCAGCATTTT
. | TRBJ1-1 | TRBV7-9 | TRBD1 | CASSWDREAFF | TGTGCCAGCAGCTGGGACAGGGAAGCTTTCTTT
. | TRBJ2-6 | TRBV15 | . | CATSSPILGGPSGSGANVLTF | TGTGCCACCAGCAGTCCAATTCTCGGCGGGCCTTCTGGGTCTGGGGCCAACGTCCTGACTTTC
. | TRBJ2-5 | TRBV7-8 | . | CASSLTRTGIQETQYF | TGTGCCAGCAGCTTAACCCGTACAGGGATCCAAGAGACCCAGTACTTC
. | TRBJ2-1 | TRBV12-3/TRBV12-4 | . | CASSLGAPTTGQFF | TGTGCCAGCAGTTTAGGGGCCCCTACTACGGGGCAGTTCTTC
. | TRBJ2-3 | TRBV20-1 | TRBD2 | CSARARREGRPDTQYF | TGCAGTGCTAGAGCGCGGCGGGAGGGCCGGCCAGATACGCAGTATTTT
. | TRBJ2-3 | TRBV3-1 | . | CASSHAARGTDTQYF | TGTGCCAGCAGCCACGCGGCGAGGGGCACAGATACGCAGTATTTT
once | TRBJ2-1 | TRBV4-1 | . | CASSQRAEQFF | TGCGCCAGCAGCCAACGGGCGGAGCAGTTCTTC
. | TRBJ2-2 | TRBV6-1 | . | CASSPTGPGRLTGELFF | TGTGCCAGCAGTCCGACAGGACCCGGGAGGCTTACCGGGGAGCTGTTTTTT
. | TRBJ1-4 | TRBV13 | . | CASSLGTGMEKLFF | TGTGCCAGCAGCTTAGGCACCGGGATGGAAAAACTGTTTTTT
. | TRBJ2-1 | TRBV7-9 | TRBD1 | CASSFLPGQGPNNEQFF | TGTGCCAGCAGCTTCCTGCCGGGACAGGGGCCGAACAATGAGCAGTTCTTC
. | TRBJ1-5 | TRBV4-2 | . | CASSQVDSNQPQHF | TGTGCCAGCAGCCAAGTTGATAGCAATCAGCCCCAGCATTTT
. | TRBJ2-3 | TRBV11-2 | . | CASSLNRDPSTDTQYF | TGTGCCAGCAGCCTGAACCGGGACCCGAGCACAGATACGCAGTATTTT
. | TRBJ2-1 | TRBV7-9 | TRBD1 | CASNAQGAPYNEQFF | TGTGCCAGCAACGCACAGGGGGCACCCTACAATGAGCAGTTCTTC
. | TRBJ1-1 | TRBV19 | . | CASKNGGGWAFF | TGTGCCAGTAAGAATGGCGGCGGGTGGGCTTTCTTT
. | TRBJ2-3 | TRBV5-6 | . | CASSLRTVTDTQYF | TGTGCCAGCAGCTTGAGGACAGTCACAGATACGCAGTATTTT
. | TRBJ1-1 | TRBV30 | . | CAIGGGRLNTEAFF | TGTGCCATTGGCGGGGGCCGCTTGAACACTGAAGCTTTCTTT
. | TRBJ2-1 | TRBV6-6 | TRBD2 | CASSRRLAGHNEQFF | TGTGCCAGCAGTCGCCGACTAGCGGGCCACAATGAGCAGTTCTTC
. | TRBJ1-1 | TRBV4-1 | . | CASSHRDGNTEAFF | TGCGCCAGCAGCCATCGGGACGGAAACACTGAAGCTTTCTTT
. | TRBJ2-1 | TRBV25-1 | . | CASSEHRTLWNEQFF | TGTGCCAGCAGTGAACACAGAACCCTTTGGAATGAGCAGTTCTTC
. | TRBJ2-7 | TRBV3-1 | . | CASSRPLAGDEQYF | TGTGCCAGCAGCCGGCCTCTGGCAGGGGACGAGCAGTACTTC
. | TRBJ2-5 | TRBV12-5 | . | CASGLVGHQETQYF | TGTGCTAGTGGTTTGGTAGGACACCAAGAGACCCAGTACTTC
few | TRBJ1-5 | TRBV12-3/TRBV12-4 | . | CASSLSGQPQHF | TGTGCCAGCAGTTTGTCAGGTCAGCCCCAGCATTTT
. | TRBJ1-4 | TRBV30 | . | CAWSQGINEKLFF | TGTGCCTGGAGTCAGGGGATTAATGAAAAACTGTTTTTT
once | TRBJ1-1 | TRBV7-9 | . | CASSLADREAFF | TGTGCCAGCAGCTTAGCGGATCGGGAAGCTTTCTTT
. | TRBJ1-2 | TRBV24-1 | . | CATSDFFAGVGYGYTF | TGTGCCACCAGTGATTTTTTTGCGGGTGTGGGCTATGGCTACACCTTC
. | TRBJ2-1 | TRBV6-2/TRBV6-3 | . | CASSWGGEQFF | TGTGCCAGCAGTTGGGGAGGTGAGCAGTTCTTC
. | TRBJ1-3 | TRBV12-3/TRBV12-4 | . | CASTLGLNTIYF | TGTGCCAGCACCCTTGGACTGAACACCATATATTTT
. | TRBJ2-3 | TRBV7-8 | TRBD1 | CASSSLPKGAGDTQYF | TGTGCCAGCAGCTCCCTACCGAAGGGGGCGGGAGATACGCAGTATTTT
. | TRBJ2-7 | TRBV6-2/TRBV6-3 | . | CASSYKPGREQYF | TGTGCCAGCAGTTACAAGCCTGGACGAGAGCAGTACTTC
. | TRBJ2-1 | TRBV13 | . | CASSPVNTGNEQFF | TGTGCCAGCAGCCCGGTGAACACAGGGAATGAGCAGTTCTTC
. | TRBJ1-3 | TRBV7-7 | . | CASSLGPNSGNTIYF | TGTGCTAGCAGCTTGGGCCCGAACTCTGGAAACACCATATATTTT
. | TRBJ2-1 | TRBV5-1 | . | CASNNRGEQFF | TGCGCCAGCAACAACCGGGGAGAGCAGTTCTTC
. | TRBJ2-1 | TRBV12-5 | TRBD1 | CATGQGSYNEQFF | TGTGCTACCGGACAGGGATCCTACAATGAGCAGTTCTTC
. | TRBJ1-1 | TRBV6-2/TRBV6-3 | . | CASRPMNTEAFF | TGTGCCAGCAGACCGATGAACACTGAAGCTTTCTTT